This T cell receptor (beta chain) was found in a study of cytomegalovirus exposure and HLA in healthy donors (TCRdb year 2017). Background for the entire study: An earlier analysis of approximately 640 of the donors reported about 250 Gb of sequence data and 117 million unique TCR beta sequences from 150 million to 200 million T cells. Class I and class II HLA loci were covered by the typing at four-digit resolution. High-throughput TCR immunosequencing, statistical association of individual TCRs with disease status, and machine learning were combined to predict cytomegalovirus infection status. Among roughly 400 genotyped donors of the cohort, an average of approximately 220,000 unique TCR beta nucleotide sequences was sequenced per donor, of which about 19% were non-productive. The study was designed to test whether signatures of past pathogen exposure could be identified by cataloging public T cell receptors. The number of donors typed differed by locus, with roughly 620-630 for A, B, C, DRB1 and DQB1, 522 for DQA1, 600 to 610 for DPA1, and about 450 for DPB1. In the later analysis, no new phenotypic data were used to find candidate immune exposures; instead, reliance was placed on TCR beta sequences and their occurrence across donors. In addition to the first cohort of 650 to 750 subjects, a separate validation cohort of 130 or so different subjects was used. Donor age, sex, ethnicity and CMV serostatus were collected together with the repertoire data. To decide whether each TCR beta V gene segment behaved as functional or pseudogenic, an earlier analysis of some 600 of the donors relied on high-throughput TCR beta sequencing. In a later analysis, previously published TCR beta repertoires from hundreds of donors were re-analyzed and high-resolution HLA genotyping was added so that TCR occurrence patterns could be studied. About 5 DR-DQ haplotypes were handled as single units for association and clustering, since linkage in the cohort was strong. The T cell repertoires of 666 subjects were profiled by immunosequencing and related to cytomegalovirus serostatus. Of the 398 genotyped donors, 65% to 90% fell in the genetic ancestry cluster associated with self-reported Caucasian donors. Every repertoire in the discovery cohort had been generated on one and the same sequencing platform. A later genetic analysis used genome-wide SNP genotypes for 398 of the 666 donors, treating that subset as a discovery cohort. Roughly 300 gigabases of sequencing data and approximately 80 million unique TCR sequences were included in an early release covering over 600 HLA-typed donors.

Paper-wide results and their limitations: According to the authors, the approach could potentially be generalized to other disease states and immunological phenotypes. Roughly uniform sequencing depth across donors was assumed in presence/absence analyses, although this assumption may not hold. In a later analysis, HLA-associated TCR beta chains were found to be more clonally expanded and to have lower generation probabilities than equally common non-associated chains. When HLA alleles, especially DR and DQ, strongly co-occurred, attributing TCR associations to individual alleles was difficult. While some public TCRs were present in many individuals, most TCR sequences turned up only very rarely across donors. The classifier was reported to diagnose cytomegalovirus status with high specificity and sensitivity in both the original cohort and the validation cohort. HLA typing was unavailable for some donors at each locus, so association tests used only the typed subset. Some IMGT-functional V segments, including TRBV6-2 and TRBV6-3, could not be distinguished by the 87-base-pair reads and were therefore excluded. A few of the identified cytomegalovirus-associated TCR beta chains were confirmed in vitro to be specific for cytomegalovirus antigens. This cohort had only TCR beta chains sequenced, and the lack of alpha or paired-chain data limited which features could be detected. An association between a missense DCLRE1C variant and V-gene and J-gene trimming of TCR beta chains was found in a later genetic analysis and replicated in an independent cohort. The sequencing pipeline was judged likely to have produced a cluster of highly shared sequence variants as a technical artifact. For the cohort, immune exposure information was limited to CMV serostatus. According to a later analysis, TCR association rates differed among HLA loci, with DRB1 alleles showing the most associated TCRs and HLA-C alleles showing the fewest. A total of roughly 160 TCR beta chains were listed by the study as associated with cytomegalovirus. In a later analysis, several top co-occurrence clusters were reported to appear linked to parvovirus B19, influenza, CMV and Epstein-Barr virus. At a false discovery rate of 0.05, a later analysis linked 16,951 TCR beta sequences to specific HLA alleles. An earlier analysis of 450 to 750 of the donors showed that most TCR beta V segments appeared in productive rearrangements either about 90% or about 30% of the time, which broadly matched IMGT annotations. Compared with the roughly 600-donor mean, donors in an Asian-associated ancestry cluster had fewer N-insertions in productive TCRs, according to a later genetic analysis. Most CMV-associated TCR beta chains appeared to be HLA-restricted in a later analysis, and the HLA associations seemed to be driven largely by CMV exposure. A further reported finding was that TCR beta sequences accurately predicted the HLA-A and HLA-B alleles for most subjects in the first cohort. Linkage disequilibrium might explain the correlated functional status among segregating V segments, but an unknown experimental factor could not be excluded. About 17 rarely observed V segments, including chromosome 9 orphons, were excluded from the earlier analysis of almost 600 of the donors because counts were too low.

Libraries were constructed by the immunoSEQ multiplex PCR assay. For the multiplex PCR, a mixture combining 60 forward primers for TCR Vbeta segments and 13 reverse primers for TCR Jbeta segments was used. Amplification of the CDR3 region of rearranged TCR beta genes was performed with a multiplex PCR assay on genomic DNA. Amplified TCR beta libraries were sequenced as 87-base-pair reads on the Illumina HiSeq System. Per the authors' processing: A later analysis counted around 72 million unique TCR beta chains across the 700 or so repertoires, and 10 million to 12 million of these chains were shared by at least two donors. A nearest-neighbor algorithm error-corrected the raw reads and collapsed the reads into unique sequences, merging closely related sequences to remove PCR and sequencing errors. To assign V, D and J gene segments, CDR3 sequences were aligned to IMGT reference sequences. For a sequence to be retained, at least a six-nucleotide match to both a V gene segment and a J gene segment was required. Rearrangements were classified as productive when the CDR3 lacked stop codons and remained in frame with V and J, and all other rearrangements were classified as non-productive. CDR3 was defined by IMGT convention, running from the second conserved V-encoded cysteine to the conserved J-encoded phenylalanine. The earlier analysis of 500 to 750 of the donors excluded any sequence lacking an unambiguous match to a single V gene segment. An earlier analysis of a few hundred of the donors classified V segments as functional when productive rearrangements were above 56.7% and as segregating when the standard deviation between donors was above 5%. To diagnose cytomegalovirus status from the catalog of TCR beta chain sequences, a statistical classification framework was built. In a later analysis, TCR nucleotide sequences were compared against IMGT/GENE-DB human TR gene sequences so that V and J genes could be assigned. In a later analysis, CDR3 sequences and most-parsimonious VDJ recombination scenarios were assigned using the TCRdist pipeline. In a later analysis, each TCR beta chain was defined by its CDR3 amino acid sequence together with its V-gene family, and reads without a unique V-gene family were excluded. In a later analysis, 450 to 600 highly shared, low-generation-probability nucleotide sequences were removed to address suspected cross-contamination and a sequencing artifact. In a later analysis, a clonal expansion index for each public chain was calculated from normalized within-repertoire ranks of inferred template counts. In a later analysis, generation probabilities were computed with a VDJ recombination model fitted to out-of-frame rearrangements, and the resulting probabilities were checked against IGoR. In a later analysis, TCR-TCR, TCR-HLA and TCR-CMV co-occurrence was scored with hypergeometric tests, and a repertoire-size bias correction was applied to TCR pairs. False discovery rates were estimated in a later analysis by permuting HLA or CMV assignments 20 times. A later analysis grouped co-occurring TCRs with DBSCAN, adding TCRdist sequence similarity when clustering within HLA-allele-positive subsets. For co-occurrence clustering, repertoires with fewer than 30,000 or more than 120,000 public chains were excluded, along with 4 to 6 repertoires with anomalous nucleotide sharing. Imported from immuneACCESS, the table was reduced by TCRdb to in-frame sequences with V and J called. These copies leave out some clones; in studies compared against another copy, an unresolved V gene accounts for under half, and the cause of the remainder is not known. Clone size and V and J calls were adopted from that table, with D and trimming inferred from the DNA. Counted in this sample were 110,000 to 150,000 clones; roughly 80% of them appeared once. The ten largest clonotypes hold approximately 0.9% of the sample.

With regard to this clone: Its antigen target is currently unknown. No qualities accompany the bases; no much larger clone lies one base away.

In total, more than 500 healthy bone marrow donors made up the cohort. At the time of sampling, all cohort members were nominally healthy, though unrecorded immune exposures were likely present. The donor tested CMV seronegative, placing the donor among the 350 or so seronegative members of the cohort. Each donor provided a peripheral blood sample, and peripheral blood mononuclear cells were used for TCR beta sequencing. Genomic DNA was extracted from the blood cell samples with the Qiagen DNeasy Blood Extraction Kit. From its cysteine to its phenylalanine, the CDR3 spans 14 amino acids. Here the CDR3 DNA is all that survives: 42 bases in frame from base 1. The germline V and J ends show losses of 3 bases and 6 bases respectively, and no gene match explains 3 bases of the junction. From a lookup of the germline V gene (reference sequence), CDR1 and CDR2 are MNHEY and SMNVEV.

Sequenced sample: PBMCs. The V and J genes are TRBV27 and TRBJ2-1; 9 bases in the middle match TRBD1. The receptor was isolated from a man aged 18 to 29 in good health and CMV-seronegative. The CDR3 protein is CASSLDRGGNEQFF. The DNA sequence is as follows: TGTGCCAGCAGTTTGGACAGGGGCGGCAATGAGCAGTTCTTC.